The 11 T cell receptor beta chains below come from one sample, sequenced in a study of blood T cell repertoires in COVID-19. TCRdb keeps only in-frame clones here, not all; method: immunoSEQ multiplex PCR. The sample consists of about 180,000 clones, about 82% of them appearing once. Sequencing input: PBMCs or T cells enriched from blood (not recorded which). Every receptor here comes from a young woman who had recovered from COVID-19.

The V and J genes are TRBV13 and TRBJ2-7; D uncertain. The V and J ends lost 5 bases and 4 bases respectively, with 12 bases between them. CDR3 length equals 13 residues. CDR1 and CDR2 (germline): PRHDT, FYEKMQ (reference sequence). The CDR3 coding sequence is TGTGCCAGCAGCCCCCCCCGGTCGTACGAGCAGTACTTC. Amino acids: CASSPPRSYEQYF.

The V and J genes are TRBV2 and TRBJ2-5, with 9 bases matching TRBD1. The CDR3 sequence is 14 residues long. Germline V CDR1 and CDR2: SNHLY, FYNNEI. Germline trimming cut 3 bases from V and 5 bases from J; bases unmatched to any gene: 4. The CDR3 loop is CASSDGTGRETQYF. The CDR3 DNA sequence: TGTGCCAGCAGTGATGGGACAGGGAGGGAGACCCAGTACTTC.

V is TRBV19 and J is TRBJ2-7; TRBD2 agrees at 8 bases. CDR3 size: 15 residues. Looked up from germline, CDR1 is LNHDA and CDR2 is SQIVND (reference sequence). The V gene end was trimmed by 5 bases and the J gene end by 2 bases; junction bases not matched to a gene: 8. The CDR3 DNA reads as TGTGCCAGTAGTGCACTAGCGGAATATGCCTACGAGCAGTACTTC. Protein product: CASSALAEYAYEQYF. Supplemented by reference TRBV19 and TRBJ2-7, the full variable domain reads DGGITQSPKYLFRKEGQNVTLSCEQNLNHDAMYWYRQDPGQGLRLIYYSQIVNDFQKGDIAEGYSVSREKKESFPLTVTSAQKNPTAFYLCASSALAEYAYEQYFGPGTRLTVT.

Concerning this clone itself: Germline is not matched at one junction end, which may reflect a read error. The J gene is TRBJ2-1, the V gene TRBV7-6; 10 bases are a match to TRBD2. The CDR3 runs 16 residues. The germline V gene has CDR1 SGHVS and CDR2 FNYEAQ. CDR3 in amino acids: CASSSSGTSEYNGQFF. The CDR3 DNA is TGTGCCAGCAGCTCCTCCGGGACTAGCGAGTACAATGGGCAGTTCTTC.

This chain connects TRBV28 to TRBJ2-7, with D perhaps matching TRBD2 (6 bases). There are 18 residues in the CDR3. The germline CDR1 and CDR2 sequences are MDHEN and SYDVKM. V was pared by 8 bases and J by 4 bases, with 30 bases between. The CDR3 DNA reads TGTGCCAGCGGAGTTTTTGGGGACTTGCGGCGGTCTATTTACGAGCAGTACTTC. Encoded protein: CASGVFGDLRRSIYEQYF.

The chain couples TRBV6-5 to TRBJ1-1; D may be TRBD1 (6 bases). V was clipped by 8 bases and J by 5 bases, with 18 bases between them. The CDR3 is made up of 14 amino acids. Germline V gives CDR1 MNHEY, CDR2 SVGAGI. CDR3 coding DNA: TGTGCCAGCGAGAAGGGGGGGAGGTCAACTGAAGCTTTCTTT. It yields the protein CASEKGGRSTEAFF.

The V call is TRBV19, the J call TRBJ2-5; maybe TRBD1 (5 bases). The CDR3 has 19 residues. V was cut by 5 bases and J by 8 bases, with 33 bases left in between. Germline V gives CDR1 LNHDA, CDR2 SQIVND (reference sequence). CDR3 protein: CASSEQDQIHNPRALTQYF. The CDR3 coding sequence is TGTGCCAGTAGTGAACAGGACCAAATTCATAACCCAAGAGCGTTAACCCAGTACTTC.

V usage is TRBV19 and J usage is TRBJ1-1, with D tentatively TRBD1 (5 bases). Germline loops: CDR1 LNHDA, CDR2 SQIVND (reference sequence). V lost 3 bases and J 6 bases, leaving 17 bases between the germline ends. CDR3 length equals 15 residues. The CDR3 DNA follows: TGTGCCAGTAGTATGGATAAGGGAGGGGTTTCTGAAGCTTTCTTT. As protein: CASSMDKGGVSEAFF.

This clone was picked up a small number of times. The chain employs TRBV7-9 and TRBJ2-1, with 13 bases matching TRBD2. Germline loops: CDR1 SEHNR, CDR2 FQNEAQ (reference sequence). The ends lost 1 base at V and 0 bases at J; junction bases unmatched: 0. This CDR3 is built from 17 residues. Here the CDR3 reads CASSLGLAGGSYNEQFF. CDR3 coding DNA: TGTGCCAGCAGCTTAGGACTAGCGGGAGGCTCCTACAATGAGCAGTTCTTC.

This chain uses TRBV19 with TRBJ2-1; D unclear. Between the trimmed V and J ends, which lost 5 bases and 3 bases, there was a span of 14 bases. CDR1 is LNHDA and CDR2 is SQIVND in the germline V gene (reference sequence). CDR3 size: 15 residues. For the CDR3, the DNA is TGTGCCAGTAGTCCTTCCGGGTTCCTCTACAATGAGCAGTTCTTC. This gives the protein CASSPSGFLYNEQFF. The full variable domain, with the rest looked up from reference TRBV19 and TRBJ2-1, is DGGITQSPKYLFRKEGQNVTLSCEQNLNHDAMYWYRQDPGQGLRLIYYSQIVNDFQKGDIAEGYSVSREKKESFPLTVTSAQKNPTAFYLCASSPSGFLYNEQFFGPGTRLTVL.

The rearrangement links TRBV6-5 to TRBJ2-7, with D possibly being TRBD2 (6 bases). Germline V CDR1 and CDR2: MNHEY, SVGAGI. The CDR3 sequence is 13 residues long. The germline V and J ends were trimmed by 6 bases and 0 bases, with 9 bases remaining between them. CDR3 in amino acids: CASRRTTSYEQYF. DNA of the CDR3: TGTGCCAGCAGGCGGACTACCTCCTACGAGCAGTACTTC.